These T cell receptor beta chains were read from a single sample in a study of T cell responses to AZD1222 COVID-19 vaccine. Using immunoSEQ multiplex PCR, the repertoire was profiled, and TCRdb retains in-frame clones only, with some absent. The profile shows roughly 93,000 clones, approximately 90% of them singletons. Sequenced here: peripheral blood, sampled 28 days after the second AZD1222 dose. The source is an adult who received the AZD1222 COVID-19 vaccine. Both conserved end residues are part of each CDR3. The D gene is left open where the match is weak.

>TRBV29-1|TRBJ1-4|.
CSVEDPSTVTNEKLFF
TGCAGCGTTGAAGATCCGTCGACAGTAACTAATGAAAAACTGTTTTTT
>TRBV30|TRBJ1-2|.
CAWSPYGTRYGYTF
TGTGCCTGGAGTCCCTACGGCACTCGCTATGGCTACACCTTC
>TRBV27|TRBJ2-2|.
CASSANTGELFF
TGTGCCAGCAGCGCTAACACCGGGGAGCTGTTTTTT
>TRBV20-1|TRBJ2-1|TRBD2
CSASFVAGGYNEQFF
TGCAGTGCTAGTTTTGTGGCGGGGGGGTACAATGAGCAGTTCTTC
>TRBV4-1|TRBJ1-5|.
CASSQPIPPGPLGGDF
TGCGCCAGCAGCCAACCCATTCCTCCCGGGCCCTTGGGAGGCGATTTT
>TRBV6-5|TRBJ2-3|.
CASSYSTKFTDTQYF
TGTGCCAGCAGTTACAGTACCAAGTTCACAGATACGCAGTATTTT
>TRBV11-2|TRBJ2-1|.
CASSPLRNEQFF
TGTGCCAGCAGCCCGCTGCGCAATGAGCAGTTCTTC
>TRBV14|TRBJ1-1|.
CASSQVPGNTEAFF
TGTGCCAGCAGCCAAGTGCCAGGGAACACTGAAGCTTTCTTT
>TRBV27|TRBJ1-2|.
CASSSEAPNYGYTF
TGTGCCAGCAGCTCCGAGGCTCCAAACTATGGCTACACCTTC
>TRBV5-1|TRBJ1-4|.
CASSAVGIGEKLFF
TGCGCCAGCAGCGCTGTGGGGATAGGTGAAAAACTGTTTTTT
>TRBV7-8|TRBJ2-2|TRBD1
CASSATGHTGELFF
TGTGCCAGCAGCGCGACAGGGCACACCGGGGAGCTGTTTTTT
>TRBV29-1|TRBJ1-2|TRBD1
CSVEDWTGSDYGYTF
TGCAGCGTTGAAGACTGGACAGGGTCCGACTATGGCTACACCTTC
>TRBV6-5|TRBJ2-5|.
CASTRQYQETQYF
TGTGCCAGCACCAGACAGTACCAAGAGACCCAGTACTTC
>TRBV5-6|TRBJ1-5|.
CASSLRGGNQPQHF
TGTGCCAGCAGCTTGAGGGGAGGCAATCAGCCCCAGCATTTT
>TRBV19|TRBJ1-2|TRBD1
CASSVQGANGYTF
TGTGCCAGTAGTGTACAGGGGGCCAATGGCTACACCTTC